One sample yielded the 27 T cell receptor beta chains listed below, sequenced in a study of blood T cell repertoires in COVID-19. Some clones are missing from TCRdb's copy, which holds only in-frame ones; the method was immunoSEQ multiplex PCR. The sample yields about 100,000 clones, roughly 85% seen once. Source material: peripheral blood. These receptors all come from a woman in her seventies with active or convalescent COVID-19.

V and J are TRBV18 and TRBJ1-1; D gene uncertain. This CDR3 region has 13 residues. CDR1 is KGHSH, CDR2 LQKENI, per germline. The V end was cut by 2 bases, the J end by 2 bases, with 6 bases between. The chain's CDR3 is CASSPNTNTEAFF. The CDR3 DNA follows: TGTGCCAGCTCACCAAACACCAACACTGAAGCTTTCTTT.

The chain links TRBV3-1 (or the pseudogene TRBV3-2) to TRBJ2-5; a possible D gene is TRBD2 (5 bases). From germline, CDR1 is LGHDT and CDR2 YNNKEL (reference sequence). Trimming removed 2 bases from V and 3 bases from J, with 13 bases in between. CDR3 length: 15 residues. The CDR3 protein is CASSQLDFSEETQYF. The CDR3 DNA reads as TGTGCCAGCAGCCAATTGGACTTCAGTGAAGAGACCCAGTACTTC.

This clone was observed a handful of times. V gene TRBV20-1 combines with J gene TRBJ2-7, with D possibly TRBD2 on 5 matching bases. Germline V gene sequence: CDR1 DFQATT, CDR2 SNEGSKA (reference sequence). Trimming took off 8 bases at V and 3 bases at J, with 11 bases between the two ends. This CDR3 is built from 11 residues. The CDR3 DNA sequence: TGCAGTTCGACTATGAACTACGAGCAGTACTTC. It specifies CSSTMNYEQYF.

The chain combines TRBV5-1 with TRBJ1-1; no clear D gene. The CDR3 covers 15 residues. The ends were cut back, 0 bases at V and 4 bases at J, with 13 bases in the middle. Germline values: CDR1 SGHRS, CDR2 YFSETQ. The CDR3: CASSLVTAGSTEAFF. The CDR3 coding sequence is TGCGCCAGCAGCTTGGTAACCGCCGGGAGCACTGAAGCTTTCTTT.

CDR3 region: CASSLMLTSGSQQYF. As DNA, the CDR3 is TGTGCCAGCAGCTTAATGTTGACTAGCGGAAGTCAGCAGTACTTC. The chain links TRBV7-8 to TRBJ2-7; the match to TRBD2 covers 9 bases. CDR1 and CDR2 (germline): SGHVS, FQNEAQ. Trimming removed 2 bases from V and 8 bases from J; junction bases left unmatched: 10. The length of the CDR3 is 15 residues.

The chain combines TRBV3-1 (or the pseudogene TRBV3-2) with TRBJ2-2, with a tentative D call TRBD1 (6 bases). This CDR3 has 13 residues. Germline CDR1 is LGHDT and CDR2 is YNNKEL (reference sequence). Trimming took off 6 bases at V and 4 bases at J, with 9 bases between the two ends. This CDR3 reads CASSRDTTGELFF. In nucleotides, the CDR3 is TGTGCCAGCAGTCGGGACACCACCGGGGAGCTGTTTTTT.

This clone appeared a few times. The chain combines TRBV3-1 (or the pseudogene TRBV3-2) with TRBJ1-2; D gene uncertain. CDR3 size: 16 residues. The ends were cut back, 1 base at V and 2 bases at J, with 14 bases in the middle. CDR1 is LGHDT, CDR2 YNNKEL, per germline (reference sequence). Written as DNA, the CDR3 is TGTGCCAGCAGCCAAGGTGGCGGAGGGCCCAACTATGGCTACACCTTC. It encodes CASSQGGGGPNYGYTF.

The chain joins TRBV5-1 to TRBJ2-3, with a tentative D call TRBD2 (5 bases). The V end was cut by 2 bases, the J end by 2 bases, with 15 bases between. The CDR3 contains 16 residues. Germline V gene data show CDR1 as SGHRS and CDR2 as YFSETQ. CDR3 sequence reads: CASSFGSRAHTDTQYF. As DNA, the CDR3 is TGCGCCAGCAGCTTCGGTTCGAGGGCACACACAGATACGCAGTATTTT.

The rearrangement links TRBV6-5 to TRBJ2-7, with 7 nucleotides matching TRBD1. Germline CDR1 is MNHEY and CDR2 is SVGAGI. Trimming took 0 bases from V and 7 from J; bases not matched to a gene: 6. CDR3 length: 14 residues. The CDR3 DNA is TGTGCCAGCAGTTACTCAGGGGGCGCGAGGGAGCAGTACTTC. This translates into CASSYSGGAREQYF.

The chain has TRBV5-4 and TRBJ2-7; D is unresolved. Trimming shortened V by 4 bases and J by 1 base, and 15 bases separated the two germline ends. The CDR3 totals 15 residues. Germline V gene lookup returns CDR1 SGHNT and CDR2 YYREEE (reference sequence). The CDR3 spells CASSDPRPNSYEQYF. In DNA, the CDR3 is TGTGCCAGCAGCGATCCGAGGCCCAATTCCTACGAGCAGTACTTC.

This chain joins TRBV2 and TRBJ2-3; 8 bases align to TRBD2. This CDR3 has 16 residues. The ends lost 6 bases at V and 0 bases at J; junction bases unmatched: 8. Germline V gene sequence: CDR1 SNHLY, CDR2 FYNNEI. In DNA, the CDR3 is TGTGCCAGCAGGGCTGGACTAGCCGCTAGCACAGATACGCAGTATTTT. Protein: CASRAGLAASTDTQYF. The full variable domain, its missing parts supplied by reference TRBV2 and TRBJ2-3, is EPEVTQTPSHQVTQMGQEVILRCVPISNHLYFYWYRQILGQKVEFLVSFYNNEISEKSEIFDDQFSVERPDGSNFTLKIRSTKLEDSAMYFCASRAGLAASTDTQYFGPGTRLTVL.

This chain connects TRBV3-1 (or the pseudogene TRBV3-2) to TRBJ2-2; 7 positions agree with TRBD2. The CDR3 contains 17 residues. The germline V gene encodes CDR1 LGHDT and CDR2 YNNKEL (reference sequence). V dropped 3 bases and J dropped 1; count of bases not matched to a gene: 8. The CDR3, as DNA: TGTGCCAGCAGCCACTCTGGTCTAGCGGTGAACACCGGGGAGCTGTTTTTT. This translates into CASSHSGLAVNTGELFF.

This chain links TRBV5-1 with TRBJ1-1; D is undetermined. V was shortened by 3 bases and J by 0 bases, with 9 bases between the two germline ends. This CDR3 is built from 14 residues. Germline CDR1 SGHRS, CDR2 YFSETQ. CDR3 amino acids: CASSSEWVNTEAFF. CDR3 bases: TGCGCCAGCAGCTCGGAGTGGGTGAACACTGAAGCTTTCTTT.

The CDR3 sequence: CASSEYTEAFF. The CDR3 DNA reads TGTGCCAGCAGTGAGTACACTGAAGCTTTCTTT. The chain combines TRBV28 with TRBJ1-1; D not resolved. Looked up from germline, CDR1 is MDHEN and CDR2 is SYDVKM. V lost 5 bases and J lost 3, with 4 bases in between. The CDR3 has 11 amino acids.

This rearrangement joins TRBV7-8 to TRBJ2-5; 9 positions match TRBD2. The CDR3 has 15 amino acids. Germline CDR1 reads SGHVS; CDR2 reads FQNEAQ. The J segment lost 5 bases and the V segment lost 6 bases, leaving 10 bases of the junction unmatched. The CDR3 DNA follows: TGTGCCAGCAGGGTGGCGGGAGGGCCTTCGGAGACCCAGTACTTC. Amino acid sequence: CASRVAGGPSETQYF.

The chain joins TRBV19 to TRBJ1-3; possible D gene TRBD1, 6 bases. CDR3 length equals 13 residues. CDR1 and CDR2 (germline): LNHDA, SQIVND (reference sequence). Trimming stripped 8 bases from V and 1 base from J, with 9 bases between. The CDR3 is CASEDRSGNTIYF. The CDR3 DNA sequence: TGTGCCAGTGAGGACAGATCTGGAAACACCATATATTTT.

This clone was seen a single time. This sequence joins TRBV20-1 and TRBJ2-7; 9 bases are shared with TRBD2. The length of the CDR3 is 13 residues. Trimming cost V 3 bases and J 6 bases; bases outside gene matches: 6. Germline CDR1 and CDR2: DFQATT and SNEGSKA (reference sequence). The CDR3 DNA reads TGCAGTGCTAGTATTCTAGCGGGGATCGAGCAGTACTTC. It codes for CSASILAGIEQYF.

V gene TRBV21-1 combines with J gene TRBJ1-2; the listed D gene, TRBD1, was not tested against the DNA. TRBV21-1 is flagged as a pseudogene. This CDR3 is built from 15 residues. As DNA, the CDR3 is TGTGCCAGCAGCAAAGCGGGGACAGGGGCCTATGGCTACACCTTC. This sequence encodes CASSKAGTGAYGYTF.

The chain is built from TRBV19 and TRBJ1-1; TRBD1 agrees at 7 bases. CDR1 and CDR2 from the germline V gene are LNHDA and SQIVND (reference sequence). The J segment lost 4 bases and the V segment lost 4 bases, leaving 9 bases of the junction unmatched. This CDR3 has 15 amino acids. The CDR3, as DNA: TGTGCCAGTAGTACCAACAGGGGCCGGGGCACTGAAGCTTTCTTT. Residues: CASSTNRGRGTEAFF.

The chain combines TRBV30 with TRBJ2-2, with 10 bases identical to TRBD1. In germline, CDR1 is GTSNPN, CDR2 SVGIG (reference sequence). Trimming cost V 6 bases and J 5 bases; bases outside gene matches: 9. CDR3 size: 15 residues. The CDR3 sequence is CACLMGQGSTGELFF. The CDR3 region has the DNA TGTGCCTGTCTTATGGGACAGGGGTCAACCGGGGAGCTGTTTTTT. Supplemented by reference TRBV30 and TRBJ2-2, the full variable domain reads SQTIHQWPATLVQPVGSPLSLECTVEGTSNPNLYWYRQAAGRGLQLLFYSVGIGQISSEVPQNLSASRPQDRQFILSSKKLLLSDSGFYLCACLMGQGSTGELFFGEGSRLTVL.

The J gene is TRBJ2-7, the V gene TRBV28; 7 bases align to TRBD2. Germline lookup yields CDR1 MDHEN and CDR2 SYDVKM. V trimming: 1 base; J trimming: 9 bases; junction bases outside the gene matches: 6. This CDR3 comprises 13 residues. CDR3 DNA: TGTGCCAGCAGTTTATATGGGGGGGGATGGCAGTACTTC. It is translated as CASSLYGGGWQYF. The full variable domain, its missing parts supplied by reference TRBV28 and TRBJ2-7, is DVKVTQSSRYLVKRTGEKVFLECVQDMDHENMFWYRQDPGLGLRLIYFSYDVKMKEKGDIPEGYSVSREKKERFSLILESASTNQTSMYLCASSLYGGGWQYFGPGTRLTVT.

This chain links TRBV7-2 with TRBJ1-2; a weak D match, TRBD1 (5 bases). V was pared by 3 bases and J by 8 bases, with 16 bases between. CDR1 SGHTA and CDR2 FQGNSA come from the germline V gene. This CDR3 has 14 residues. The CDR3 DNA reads TGTGCCAGCAGCTTTTTCCCTGGGGCAGAGGGCTACACCTTC. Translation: CASSFFPGAEGYTF.

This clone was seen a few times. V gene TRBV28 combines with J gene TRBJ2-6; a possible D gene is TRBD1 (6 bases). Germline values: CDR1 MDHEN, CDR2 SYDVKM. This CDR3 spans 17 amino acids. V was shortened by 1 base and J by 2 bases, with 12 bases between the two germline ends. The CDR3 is CASSLFQGFAGANVLTF. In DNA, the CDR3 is TGTGCCAGCAGTTTATTCCAGGGGTTTGCTGGGGCCAACGTCCTGACTTTC. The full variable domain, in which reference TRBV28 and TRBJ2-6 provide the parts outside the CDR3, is DVKVTQSSRYLVKRTGEKVFLECVQDMDHENMFWYRQDPGLGLRLIYFSYDVKMKEKGDIPEGYSVSREKKERFSLILESASTNQTSMYLCASSLFQGFAGANVLTFGAGSRLTVL.

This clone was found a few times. The CDR3 is CASSYSGRHNEQFF. The CDR3 DNA is TGTGCCAGCAGTTACTCCGGGAGGCACAATGAGCAGTTCTTC. The chain recombines TRBV6-2 or TRBV6-3 with TRBJ2-1, with 7 bases identical to TRBD2. CDR1 is MNHEY, CDR2 SVGEGT, per germline. V lost 0 bases and J lost 5; bases outside the gene matches: 1. This CDR3 has 14 residues.

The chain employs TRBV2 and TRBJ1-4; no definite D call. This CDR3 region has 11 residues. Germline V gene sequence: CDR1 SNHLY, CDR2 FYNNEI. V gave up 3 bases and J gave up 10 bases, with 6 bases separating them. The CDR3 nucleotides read TGTGCCAGCAGTGACGGAGGAAAACTGTTTTTT. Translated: CASSDGGKLFF.

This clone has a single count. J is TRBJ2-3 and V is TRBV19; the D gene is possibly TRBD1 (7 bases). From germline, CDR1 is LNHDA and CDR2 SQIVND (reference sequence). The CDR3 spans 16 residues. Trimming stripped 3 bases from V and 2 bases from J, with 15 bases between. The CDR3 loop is CASSIFAGQLTDTQYF. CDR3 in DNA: TGTGCCAGTAGTATCTTTGCGGGACAGCTCACAGATACGCAGTATTTT.

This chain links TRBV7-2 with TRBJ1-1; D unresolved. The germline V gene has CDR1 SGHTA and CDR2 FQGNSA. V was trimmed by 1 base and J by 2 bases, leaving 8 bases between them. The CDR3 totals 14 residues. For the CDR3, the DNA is TGTGCCAGCAGCTTAGTACAGCCCAACACTGAAGCTTTCTTT. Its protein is CASSLVQPNTEAFF.